The subject of this entry is one TCR beta chain. This entry comes from a study of blood T cell repertoires in COVID-19. Sequencing used immunoSEQ multiplex PCR; TCRdb keeps in-frame clones, though not all of them. The data show some 250,000 clones, 80% to 90% seen once. The V end was cut by 4 bases, the J end by 8 bases, with 12 bases between. The CDR3 contains 13 residues. Per germline, CDR1 SGDLS and CDR2 YYNGEE. Sequenced sample: PBMCs or T cells enriched from blood (not recorded which). The receptor was isolated from a woman aged 50 to 60 who had recovered from COVID-19. The chain uses TRBV9 and TRBJ1-4; D remains ambiguous. The CDR3 loop reads CASSLGVGEKLFF. CDR3 coding DNA: TGTGCCAGCAGCCTCGGGGTAGGGGAAAAACTGTTTTTT.